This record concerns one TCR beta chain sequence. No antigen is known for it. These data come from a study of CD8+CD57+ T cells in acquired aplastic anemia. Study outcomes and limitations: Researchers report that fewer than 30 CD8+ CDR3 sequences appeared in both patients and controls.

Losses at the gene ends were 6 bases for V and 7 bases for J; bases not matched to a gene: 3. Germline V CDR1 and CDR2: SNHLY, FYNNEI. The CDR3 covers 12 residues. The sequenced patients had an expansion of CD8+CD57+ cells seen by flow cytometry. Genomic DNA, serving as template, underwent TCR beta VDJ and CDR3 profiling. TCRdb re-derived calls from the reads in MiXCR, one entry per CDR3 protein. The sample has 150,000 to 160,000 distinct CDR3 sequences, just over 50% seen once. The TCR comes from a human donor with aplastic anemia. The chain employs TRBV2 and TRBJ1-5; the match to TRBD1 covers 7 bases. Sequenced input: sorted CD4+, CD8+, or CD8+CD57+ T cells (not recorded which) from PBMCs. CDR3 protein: CASSTGAQPQHF. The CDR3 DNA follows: TGTGCCAGCAGCACAGGGGCCCAGCCCCAGCATTTT.